This T cell receptor (beta chain) derives from a study of T cell changes during pregnancy in multiple sclerosis. Sequencing used immunoSEQ multiplex PCR; TCRdb keeps in-frame clones, though not all of them. The table lists fewer than 75,000 clones, 90% to 95% of them singletons. Germline V CDR1 and CDR2: MNHEY, SMNVEV (reference sequence). This CDR3 region has 20 residues. With V trimmed by 2 bases and J by 7 bases, 18 bases remained unmatched. This receptor was taken from a female donor with multiple sclerosis, enrolled in a pregnancy study. The chain combines TRBV27 with TRBJ2-1; 12 bases match TRBD2. The sample was peripheral blood, taken in the second trimester of pregnancy. DNA of the CDR3: TGTGCCAGCAGTTTAATTTTCATTACGCCTGGACTAGCGGGATTTAATGAGCAGTTCTTC. It specifies CASSLIFITPGLAGFNEQFF.